This paragraph reports one T cell receptor beta chain. The antigen is undetermined. This CDR3 region has 14 residues. Germline loops: CDR1 SNHLY, CDR2 FYNNEI. V trimming: 4 bases; J trimming: 8 bases; junction bases outside the gene matches: 7. Libraries for TCR beta were made by quantitative 5'-RACE with molecular barcodes. In TCRdb, the 5' RACE reads were re-called with MiXCR into one record per CDR3 protein. The sample carries approximately 400,000 distinct CDR3 sequences, about 24% recorded once. The data derive from a study of CD8 T cells in ankylosing spondylitis. The study's findings and limits: Roughly eight highly homologous variants formed a TCR beta motif that appeared characteristic of ankylosing spondylitis blood.

What was sequenced was blood, either unsorted or a sorted T cell fraction (not recorded which). The chain uses TRBV2 and TRBJ2-1, with 8 bases aligning to TRBD2. The sequence came from a male donor with ankylosing spondylitis. CDR3 nucleotide sequence: TGTGCCAGCAGTGGAGTAGCGGGATACCATGAGCAGTTCTTC. As protein: CASSGVAGYHEQFF.